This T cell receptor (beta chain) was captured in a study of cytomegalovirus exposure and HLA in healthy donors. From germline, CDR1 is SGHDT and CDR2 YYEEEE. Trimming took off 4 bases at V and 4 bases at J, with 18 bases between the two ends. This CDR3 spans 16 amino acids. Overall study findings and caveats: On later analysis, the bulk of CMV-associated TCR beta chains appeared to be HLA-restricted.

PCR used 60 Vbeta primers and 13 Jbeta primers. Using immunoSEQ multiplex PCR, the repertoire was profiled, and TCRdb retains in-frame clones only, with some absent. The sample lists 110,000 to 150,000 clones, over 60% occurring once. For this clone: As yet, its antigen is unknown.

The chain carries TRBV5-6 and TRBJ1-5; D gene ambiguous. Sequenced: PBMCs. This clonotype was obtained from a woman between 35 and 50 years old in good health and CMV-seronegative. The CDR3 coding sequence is TGTGCCAGCAGCGGCGGAAGTATGGCGCGAAATCAGCCCCAGCATTTT. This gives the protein CASSGGSMARNQPQHF.